The sequence of this TCR beta chain was determined in a study of blood T cell repertoires in COVID-19. The data were produced by immunoSEQ multiplex PCR, yet TCRdb's version contains in-frame clones alone and is incomplete. The table records some 300,000 clones, around 90% of them present only once. The CDR3 has 16 amino acids. The junction had 9 bases not matched to a gene; V was cut back by 6 bases and J by 5 bases. The V gene's germline CDR1 is SNHLY and CDR2 FYNNEI. The TCR comes from a woman between 55 and 75 years old in a cohort exposed to, infected with or recovered from COVID-19 (not recorded which). This chain uses TRBV2 with TRBJ2-6, with 8 bases identical to TRBD1. The sample taken for sequencing was PBMCs or T cells enriched from blood (not recorded which). CDR3 in DNA: TGTGCCAGCAGCCCCGACAGGGGACTTAGGGCCAACGTCCTGACTTTC. Its protein is CASSPDRGLRANVLTF. The full variable domain, in which reference TRBV2 and TRBJ2-6 provide the parts outside the CDR3, is EPEVTQTPSHQVTQMGQEVILRCVPISNHLYFYWYRQILGQKVEFLVSFYNNEISEKSEIFDDQFSVERPDGSNFTLKIRSTKLEDSAMYFCASSPDRGLRANVLTFGAGSRLTVL.